This record covers a single T cell receptor (beta chain). This entry belongs to a study of blood T cell repertoires in COVID-19. Generated by immunoSEQ multiplex PCR, the TCRdb table keeps only in-frame clones and is missing some. This sample has approximately 180,000 clones, with about 78% found just once. This CDR3 contains 16 residues. Trimming pared 0 bases from V and 4 bases from J, leaving 14 bases between. Germline V gene data show CDR1 as SGHKS and CDR2 as YYEKEE (reference sequence). Adults between roughly 18 and 95 years of age took part from under 25 US areas. Each participant's cohort was designated according to participant-reported clinical history. What the recovered Cohort 3 donors had was two negative PCRs, clearance, or symptom resolution.

Source material: PBMCs or T cells enriched from blood (not recorded which). The chain carries TRBV5-5 and TRBJ1-3; no firm D call. The receptor comes from a woman aged 50 to 60 who had recovered from COVID-19. CDR3 nucleotide sequence: TGTGCCAGCAGCTTGGGGCCAACCAGACTGGGAAACACCATATATTTT. This translates into CASSLGPTRLGNTIYF.